These T cell receptor beta chains were read from a single sample in a study of T cell changes during pregnancy in multiple sclerosis. Clones were sequenced by immunoSEQ multiplex PCR, and TCRdb holds only the in-frame ones, with some missing. This sample has about 59,000 clones, with approximately 94% found just once. Sequencing used CD8+ T cells from peripheral blood mononuclear cells, obtained after pregnancy. The receptors derive from a female donor with multiple sclerosis, enrolled in a pregnancy study. CDR3s include the opening cysteine and the closing phenylalanine or tryptophan. Each record gives: clone size, V gene, D gene, J gene, CDR3 protein, CDR3 DNA. D genes are given only for firm matches. A row's size may be missing; if present it is once, few, many or a size class.

-	TRBV11-2	TRBD1	TRBJ2-7	CASSLRGPEQYF	TGTGCCAGCAGCTTAAGGGGGCCCGAGCAGTACTTC
-	TRBV6-6	-	TRBJ1-2	CASREGSGGYTF	TGTGCCAGCAGGGAGGGATCAGGTGGCTACACCTTC
-	TRBV7-9	TRBD1	TRBJ1-1	CASSWDRLNTEAFF	TGTGCCAGCAGCTGGGACAGGCTGAACACTGAAGCTTTCTTT
once	TRBV30	TRBD1	TRBJ2-7	CAWSSGTGGYEQYF	TGTGCCTGGAGTTCCGGGACAGGGGGGTACGAGCAGTACTTC
-	TRBV7-9	TRBD2	TRBJ2-3	CASRGASGVSTDTQYF	TGTGCCAGCAGGGGAGCTAGCGGTGTTAGCACAGATACGCAGTATTTT
-	TRBV28	-	TRBJ2-1	CASRVFQRTDNEQFF	TGTGCCAGCAGGGTGTTCCAGCGAACGGACAATGAGCAGTTCTTC
-	TRBV1	-	TRBJ1-5	CTSSRLGGPNQPQHF	TGCACCAGCAGCCGGTTAGGGGGACCCAATCAGCCCCAGCATTTT
-	TRBV19	-	TRBJ1-1	CASSIGVGEAFF	TGTGCCAGTAGTATCGGGGTCGGTGAAGCTTTCTTT
once	TRBV6-1	TRBD2	TRBJ2-3	CASSSTSGTDTQYF	TGTGCCAGCAGTAGTACTAGCGGCACAGATACGCAGTATTTT
-	TRBV29-1	TRBD1	TRBJ2-1	CSGQGQGPYNEQFF	TGCAGCGGCCAGGGACAGGGCCCCTACAATGAGCAGTTCTTC
-	TRBV9	TRBD1	TRBJ1-3	CASSVGQGAGNTIYF	TGTGCCAGCAGCGTGGGACAGGGGGCTGGAAACACCATATATTTT
-	TRBV7-9	-	TRBJ1-2	CASTPEQGFNYGYTF	TGTGCCAGCACCCCAGAACAGGGATTTAACTATGGCTACACCTTC
-	TRBV4-2	-	TRBJ1-1	CASSPDAENTEAFF	TGTGCCAGCAGCCCAGACGCGGAGAACACTGAAGCTTTCTTT
-	TRBV7-9	-	TRBJ2-7	CASSAAPQGSYEQYF	TGTGCCAGCAGCGCCGCCCCTCAGGGGTCCTACGAGCAGTACTTC
-	TRBV28	TRBD1	TRBJ2-7	CASTLGTDIYEQYF	TGTGCCAGCACCCTCGGGACAGACATCTACGAGCAGTACTTC
-	TRBV27	-	TRBJ2-7	CASSLSSGYEQYF	TGTGCCAGCAGTTTATCGAGCGGATACGAGCAGTACTTC